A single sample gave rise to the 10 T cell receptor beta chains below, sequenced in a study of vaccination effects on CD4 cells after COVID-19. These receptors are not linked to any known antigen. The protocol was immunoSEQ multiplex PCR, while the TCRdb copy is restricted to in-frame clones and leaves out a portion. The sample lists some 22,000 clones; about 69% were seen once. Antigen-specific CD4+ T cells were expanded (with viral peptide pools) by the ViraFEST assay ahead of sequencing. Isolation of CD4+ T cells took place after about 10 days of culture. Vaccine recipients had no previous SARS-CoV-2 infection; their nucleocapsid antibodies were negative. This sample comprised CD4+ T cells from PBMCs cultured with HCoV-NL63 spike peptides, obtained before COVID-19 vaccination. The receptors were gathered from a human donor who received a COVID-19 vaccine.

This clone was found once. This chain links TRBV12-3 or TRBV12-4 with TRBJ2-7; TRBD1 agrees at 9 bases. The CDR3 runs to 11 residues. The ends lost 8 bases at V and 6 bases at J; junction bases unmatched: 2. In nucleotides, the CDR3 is TGTGCCAGCGCGACAGGGGGCGAGCAGTACTTC. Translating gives CASATGGEQYF.

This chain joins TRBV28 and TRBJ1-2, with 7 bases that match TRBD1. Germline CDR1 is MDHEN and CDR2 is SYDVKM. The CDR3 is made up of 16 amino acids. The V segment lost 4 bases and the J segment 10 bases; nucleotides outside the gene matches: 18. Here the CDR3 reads CASSSSWDSVRMDYTF. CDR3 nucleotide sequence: TGTGCCAGCAGTTCCTCCTGGGACAGCGTACGGATGGACTACACCTTC.

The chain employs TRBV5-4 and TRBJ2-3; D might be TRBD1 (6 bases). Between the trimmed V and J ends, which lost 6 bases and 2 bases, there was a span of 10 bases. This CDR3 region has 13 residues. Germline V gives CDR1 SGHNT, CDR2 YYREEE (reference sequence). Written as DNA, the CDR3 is TGTGCCAGCAAGGACAGCCCCACAGATACGCAGTATTTT. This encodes CASKDSPTDTQYF.

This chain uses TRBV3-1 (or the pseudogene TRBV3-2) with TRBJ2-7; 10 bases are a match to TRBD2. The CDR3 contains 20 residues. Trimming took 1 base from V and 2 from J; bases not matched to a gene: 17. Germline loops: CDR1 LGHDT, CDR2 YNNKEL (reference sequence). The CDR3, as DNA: TGTGCCAGCAGCCAAGCCTTCTGGACTAGCGGAACCTCGGGCCCCTACGAGCAGTACTTC. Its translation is CASSQAFWTSGTSGPYEQYF.

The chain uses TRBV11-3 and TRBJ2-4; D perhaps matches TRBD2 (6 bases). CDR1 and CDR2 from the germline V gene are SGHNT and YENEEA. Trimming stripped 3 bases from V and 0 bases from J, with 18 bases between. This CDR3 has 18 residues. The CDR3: CASSLEGFASSAKNIQYF. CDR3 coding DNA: TGTGCCAGCAGCTTGGAGGGGTTCGCCTCTTCAGCCAAAAACATTCAGTACTTC.

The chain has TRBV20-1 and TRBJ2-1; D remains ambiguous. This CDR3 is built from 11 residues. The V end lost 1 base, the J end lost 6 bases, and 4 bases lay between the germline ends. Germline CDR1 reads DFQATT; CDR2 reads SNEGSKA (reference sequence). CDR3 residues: CSARAPNEQFF. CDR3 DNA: TGCAGTGCTAGAGCTCCCAATGAGCAGTTCTTC.

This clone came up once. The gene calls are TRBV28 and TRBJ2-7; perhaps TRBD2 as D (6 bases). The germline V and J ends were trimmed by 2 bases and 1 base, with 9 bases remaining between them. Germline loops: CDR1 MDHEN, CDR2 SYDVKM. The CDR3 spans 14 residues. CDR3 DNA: TGTGCCAGCAGTTTACGGGAGAGGTCCTACGAGCAGTACTTC. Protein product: CASSLRERSYEQYF. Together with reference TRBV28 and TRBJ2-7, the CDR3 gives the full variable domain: DVKVTQSSRYLVKRTGEKVFLECVQDMDHENMFWYRQDPGLGLRLIYFSYDVKMKEKGDIPEGYSVSREKKERFSLILESASTNQTSMYLCASSLRERSYEQYFGPGTRLTVT.

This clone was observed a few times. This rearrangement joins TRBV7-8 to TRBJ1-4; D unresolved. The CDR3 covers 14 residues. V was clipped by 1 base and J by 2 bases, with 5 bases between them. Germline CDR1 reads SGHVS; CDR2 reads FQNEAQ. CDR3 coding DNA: TGTGCCAGCAGCTTAGGACGGACTAATGAAAAACTGTTTTTT. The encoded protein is CASSLGRTNEKLFF.

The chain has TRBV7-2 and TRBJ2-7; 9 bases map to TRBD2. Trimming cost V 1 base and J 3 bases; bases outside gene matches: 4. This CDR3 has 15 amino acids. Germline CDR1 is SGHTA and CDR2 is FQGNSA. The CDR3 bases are TGTGCCAGCAGCTTAGTAGGCGGGGGGGACTACGAGCAGTACTTC. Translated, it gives CASSLVGGGDYEQYF.

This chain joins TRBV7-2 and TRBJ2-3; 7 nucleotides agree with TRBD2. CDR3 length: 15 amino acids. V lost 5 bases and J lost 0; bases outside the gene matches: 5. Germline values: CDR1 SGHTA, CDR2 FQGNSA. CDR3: CASSRAGVSTDTQYF. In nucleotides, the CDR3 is TGTGCCAGCAGCCGTGCGGGGGTTAGCACAGATACGCAGTATTTT.